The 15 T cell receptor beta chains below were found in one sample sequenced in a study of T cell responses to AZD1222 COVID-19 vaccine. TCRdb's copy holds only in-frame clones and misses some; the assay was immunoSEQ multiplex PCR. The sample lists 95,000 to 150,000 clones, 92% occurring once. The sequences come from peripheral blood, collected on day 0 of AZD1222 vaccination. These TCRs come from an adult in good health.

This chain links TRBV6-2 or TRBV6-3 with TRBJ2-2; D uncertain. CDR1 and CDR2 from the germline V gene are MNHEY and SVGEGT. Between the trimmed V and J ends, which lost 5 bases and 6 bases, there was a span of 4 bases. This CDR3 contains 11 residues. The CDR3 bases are TGTGCCAGCAGTCGACCCGGGGAGCTGTTTTTT. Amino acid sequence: CASSRPGELFF.

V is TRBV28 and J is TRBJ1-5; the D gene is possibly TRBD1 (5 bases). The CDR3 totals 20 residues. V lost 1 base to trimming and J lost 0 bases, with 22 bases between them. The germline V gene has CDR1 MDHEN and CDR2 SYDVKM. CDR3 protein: CASSLSRQYRTFNSNQPQHF. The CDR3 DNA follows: TGTGCCAGCAGTTTATCCCGCCAATACAGGACGTTCAATAGCAATCAGCCCCAGCATTTT.

CDR3 in amino acids: CASSPGTGRSPLHF. For the CDR3, the DNA is TGCGCCAGCAGCCCGGGGACAGGGCGTTCACCCCTCCACTTT. This chain uses TRBV4-3 with TRBJ1-6, with 9 nucleotides matching TRBD1. The V gene end was trimmed by 4 bases and the J gene end by 9 bases; junction bases not matched to a gene: 4. The CDR3 length is 14 residues. Germline values: CDR1 LGHNA, CDR2 YSLEER.

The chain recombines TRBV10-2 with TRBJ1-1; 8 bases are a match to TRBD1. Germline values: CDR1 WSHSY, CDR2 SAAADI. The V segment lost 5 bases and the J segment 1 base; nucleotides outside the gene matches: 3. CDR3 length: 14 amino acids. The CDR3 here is CASSLGQGNTEAFF. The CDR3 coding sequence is TGCGCCAGCAGTCTTGGACAGGGGAACACTGAAGCTTTCTTT.

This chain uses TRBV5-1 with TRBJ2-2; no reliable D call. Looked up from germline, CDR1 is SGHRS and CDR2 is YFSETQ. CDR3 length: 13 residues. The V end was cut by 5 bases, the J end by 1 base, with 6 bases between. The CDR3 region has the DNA TGCGCCAGCAGTTCCGGGAACACCGGGGAGCTGTTTTTT. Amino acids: CASSSGNTGELFF.

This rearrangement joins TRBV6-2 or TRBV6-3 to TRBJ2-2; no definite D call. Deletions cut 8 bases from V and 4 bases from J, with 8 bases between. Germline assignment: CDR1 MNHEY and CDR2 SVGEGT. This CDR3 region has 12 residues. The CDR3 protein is CASGRSTGELFF. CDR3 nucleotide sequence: TGTGCCAGCGGCCGTTCCACCGGGGAGCTGTTTTTT.

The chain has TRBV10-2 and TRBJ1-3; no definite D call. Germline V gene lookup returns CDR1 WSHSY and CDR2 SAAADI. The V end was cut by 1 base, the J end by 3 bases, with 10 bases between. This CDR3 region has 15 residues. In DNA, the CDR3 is TGCGCCAGCAGTGAGTGGGGATTTCTTGGAAACACCATATATTTT. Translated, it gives CASSEWGFLGNTIYF.

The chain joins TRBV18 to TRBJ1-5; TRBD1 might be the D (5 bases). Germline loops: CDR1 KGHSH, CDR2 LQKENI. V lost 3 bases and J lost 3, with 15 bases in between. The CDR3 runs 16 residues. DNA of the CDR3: TGTGCCAGCTCACCGCCAGGGCAGGCGAACAATCAGCCCCAGCATTTT. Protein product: CASSPPGQANNQPQHF.

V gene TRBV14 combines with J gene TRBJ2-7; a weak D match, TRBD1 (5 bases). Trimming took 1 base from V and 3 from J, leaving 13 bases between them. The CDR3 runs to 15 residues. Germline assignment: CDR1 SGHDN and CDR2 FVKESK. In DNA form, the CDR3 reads TGTGCCAGCAGCCAAGGGCAGTGGGGCGGCTACGAGCAGTACTTC. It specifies CASSQGQWGGYEQYF.

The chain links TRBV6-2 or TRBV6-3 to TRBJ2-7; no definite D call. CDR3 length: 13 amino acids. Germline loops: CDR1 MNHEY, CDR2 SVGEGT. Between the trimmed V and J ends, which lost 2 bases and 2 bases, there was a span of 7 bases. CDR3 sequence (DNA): TGTGCCAGCAGTTACAGGGTTCCCTACGAGCAGTACTTC. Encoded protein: CASSYRVPYEQYF.

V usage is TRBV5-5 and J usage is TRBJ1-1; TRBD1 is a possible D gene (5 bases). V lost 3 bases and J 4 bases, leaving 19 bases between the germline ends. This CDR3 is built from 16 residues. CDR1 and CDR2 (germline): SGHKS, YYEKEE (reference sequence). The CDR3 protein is CASSSRDRGDITEAFF. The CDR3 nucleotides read TGTGCCAGCAGCTCCCGGGACCGTGGAGATATCACTGAAGCTTTCTTT.

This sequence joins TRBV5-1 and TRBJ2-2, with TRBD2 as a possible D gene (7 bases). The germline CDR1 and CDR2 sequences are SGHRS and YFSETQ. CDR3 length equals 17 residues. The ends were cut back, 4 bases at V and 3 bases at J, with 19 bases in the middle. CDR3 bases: TGCGCCAGCAGCCCCGGGGGAGGGGGGCGACACACCGGGGAGCTGTTTTTT. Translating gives CASSPGGGGRHTGELFF.

CDR3 nucleotides: TGCGCCAGCAGCCAATTGACGACAGCCGGGGATAATTCACCCCTCCACTTT. This translates into CASSQLTTAGDNSPLHF. This chain links TRBV4-3 with TRBJ1-6; maybe TRBD1 (5 bases). The CDR3 totals 17 residues. V lost 2 bases and J lost 5, with 16 bases in between. Germline V gene sequence: CDR1 LGHNA, CDR2 YSLEER.

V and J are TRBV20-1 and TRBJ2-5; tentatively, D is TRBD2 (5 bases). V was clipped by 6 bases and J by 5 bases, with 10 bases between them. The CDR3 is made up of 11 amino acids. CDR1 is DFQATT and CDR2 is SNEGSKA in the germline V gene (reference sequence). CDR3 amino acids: CSAGRRETQYF. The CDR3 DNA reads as TGCAGTGCGGGTAGGAGGGAGACCCAGTACTTC.

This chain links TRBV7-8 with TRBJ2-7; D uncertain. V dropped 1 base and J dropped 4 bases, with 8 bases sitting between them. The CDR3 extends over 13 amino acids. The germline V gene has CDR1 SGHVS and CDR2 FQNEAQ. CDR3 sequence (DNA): TGTGCCAGCAGCTTAGTATTCAGTTACGAGCAGTACTTC. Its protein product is CASSLVFSYEQYF.